Below are 28 T cell receptor beta chains sequenced from a single sample in a study of human T cells and chemical hapten exposure. TCRdb processed the RACE reads anew with MiXCR; each CDR3 protein has one entry. Here the sample spans approximately 350,000 distinct CDR3 sequences, about 7% being singletons. Stated time point: patch test 1, 2 weeks after DPC sensitization. The treatment was: therapeutic diphenylcyclopropenone sensitization with weekly scalp DPC. The material sequenced was whole blood, taken in connection with sensitization to the hapten diphenylcyclopropenone (DPC). These TCRs come from a woman between 18 and 29 years old with alopecia areata. Some clones in this sample may be carry-over from other donors' samples.

This clonotype was seen only a few times. The CDR3 bases are TGTGCCAGCAGTTGGGACAGGGTTGGGTACGAGCAGTACTTC. Its translation: CASSWDRVGYEQYF. This chain uses TRBV6-6 with TRBJ2-7; 9 bases map to TRBD1. Germline V gene sequence: CDR1 MNHNY, CDR2 SVGAGI (reference sequence). The junction had 5 bases not matched to a gene; V was cut back by 4 bases and J by 4 bases. This CDR3 spans 14 amino acids.

This clonotype was observed a handful of times. The chain couples TRBV20-1 to TRBJ2-2; TRBD1 agrees at 10 bases. The ends lost 6 bases at V and 7 bases at J; junction bases unmatched: 11. CDR3 length equals 15 residues. Germline assignment: CDR1 DFQATT and CDR2 SNEGSKA (reference sequence). The CDR3 here is CSALAGTGVIGELFF. CDR3 sequence (DNA): TGCAGTGCCCTAGCCGGGACAGGGGTAATCGGGGAGCTGTTTTTT.

This clonotype was detected many times. The CDR3 is CASSKVSYPQFF. The CDR3 DNA sequence: TGTGCCAGCAGCAAAGTTTCCTACCCGCAGTTCTTC. This sequence joins TRBV21-1 and TRBJ2-1. TRBV21-1 is a pseudogene. CDR3 length equals 12 residues.

This clonotype was seen more than once but under ten times. The chain carries TRBV12-3 or TRBV12-4 and TRBJ1-1; D might be TRBD1 (6 bases). CDR3 length: 13 amino acids. V was trimmed by 8 bases and J by 4 bases, leaving 14 bases between them. CDR3 nucleotides: TGTGCCAGCGTTGGGGGGCAGGTCACTGAAGCTTTCTTT. This sequence encodes CASVGGQVTEAFF.

This clonotype has just a few counts. As DNA, the CDR3 is TGTGCAAGTCGCTTTAACCTCAGTCTGAAGGACTATGGCTACACCTTC. This encodes CASRFNLSLKDYGYTF. The gene calls are TRBV12-2 and TRBJ1-2. TRBV12-2 is a pseudogene. CDR3 length equals 16 residues.

This clonotype has a count of ten or more. The chain is built from TRBV10-3 and TRBJ2-6; the D is unclear. The CDR3 loop spans 14 amino acids. Germline V CDR1 and CDR2: ENHRY, SYGVKD. Trimming removed 2 bases from V and 0 bases from J, with 2 bases in between. CDR3 sequence (DNA): TGTGCCATCAGTGAGCTCTCTGGGGCCAACGTCCTGACTTTC. This encodes CAISELSGANVLTF.

This clonotype has ten or more counts. V and J are TRBV29-1 and TRBJ1-1, with 10 bases lining up with TRBD1. J was trimmed by 6 bases and V by 6 bases; bases with no gene match: 4. Germline V gives CDR1 SQVTM, CDR2 ANQGSEA. The CDR3 loop spans 12 amino acids. The CDR3 nucleotides read TGCAGCGTCCCCGGGACAGGGGCTGAAGCTTTCTTT. The encoded protein is CSVPGTGAEAFF.

This clonotype was recorded many times. The chain carries TRBV4-3 and TRBJ2-1; TRBD2 agrees at 14 bases. The V gene's germline CDR1 is LGHNA and CDR2 YSLEER. J was trimmed by 0 bases and V by 0 bases; bases with no gene match: 10. The CDR3 has 21 amino acids. CDR3 sequence (DNA): TGCGCCAGCAGCCAAGATCACGGGACTAGCGGGGGCGATAACTCCTACAATGAGCAGTTCTTC. It codes for CASSQDHGTSGGDNSYNEQFF.

The gene calls are TRBV11-2 and TRBJ1-4; 7 bases match TRBD1. CDR3 length: 15 residues. V lost 5 bases and J lost 10; bases outside the gene matches: 13. Germline V gives CDR1 SGHAT, CDR2 FQNNGV. The CDR3 sequence is CASSERSQGRGKLFF. The CDR3 DNA follows: TGTGCCAGCAGCGAACGTTCACAGGGGCGTGGAAAACTGTTTTTT.

The chain carries TRBV19 and TRBJ2-1; D is unclear. This CDR3 region has 14 residues. The germline V gene has CDR1 LNHDA and CDR2 SQIVND (reference sequence). The V end lost 5 bases, the J end lost 8 bases, and 16 bases lay between the germline ends. In DNA form, the CDR3 reads TGTGCCAGTAGTGAACGGGCCTTAATCTATGAGCAGTTCTTC. As protein: CASSERALIYEQFF.

The V gene is TRBV7-8, the J gene TRBJ2-3; 14 bases align to TRBD2. Looked up from germline, CDR1 is SGHVS and CDR2 is FQNEAQ. V gave up 1 base and J gave up 0 bases; unmatched junction bases: 3. The CDR3 loop spans 18 amino acids. The CDR3 sequence is CASSLEGLAGASTDTQYF. In nucleotides, the CDR3 is TGTGCCAGCAGCTTAGAGGGACTAGCGGGGGCTAGCACAGATACGCAGTATTTT.

This clonotype occurred a few times. The chain employs TRBV4-3 and TRBJ2-6; 8 bases agree with TRBD1. The CDR3 totals 19 residues. Per germline, CDR1 LGHNA and CDR2 YSLEER. Trimming cost V 1 base and J 4 bases; bases outside gene matches: 12. Here the CDR3 DNA reads TGCGCCAGCAGCCAAGTTGTGGCCATCGGGACAGGAGGGGCCAACGTCCTGACTTTC. Protein: CASSQVVAIGTGGANVLTF.

This chain joins TRBV28 and TRBJ1-2; D remains unclear. This CDR3 spans 16 amino acids. The germline V gene encodes CDR1 MDHEN and CDR2 SYDVKM. The V and J ends lost 3 bases and 6 bases respectively, with 20 bases between them. The CDR3 protein is CASSLVPGTASNGYTF. CDR3 bases: TGTGCCAGCAGTTTGGTTCCGGGAACAGCATCGAATGGCTACACCTTC.

This clonotype was recorded a few times. J is TRBJ1-2 and V is TRBV11-2; 8 nucleotides line up with TRBD1. The CDR3 sequence is 15 residues long. Trimming took 5 bases from V and 2 from J; bases not matched to a gene: 7. CDR1 and CDR2 from the germline V gene are SGHAT and FQNNGV. CDR3 residues: CASSPGQGQNYGYTF. Written as DNA, the CDR3 is TGTGCCAGCAGCCCAGGACAGGGACAAAACTATGGCTACACCTTC.

This clonotype was counted a few times. V usage is TRBV12-3 or TRBV12-4 and J usage is TRBJ2-3, with 10 bases fitting TRBD2. This CDR3 is built from 18 residues. V lost 5 bases to trimming and J lost 0 bases; unmatched junction nucleotides: 11. The DNA for the CDR3 is TGTGCCAGCAGTCCTCTCAGCGGGGGGGCCGTAAGCACAGATACGCAGTATTTT. Amino acids: CASSPLSGGAVSTDTQYF.

This clonotype occurred many times. The chain links TRBV7-2 to TRBJ1-1; D remains unclear. The CDR3 is 14 residues long. Germline CDR1 and CDR2: SGHTA and FQGNSA. V was clipped by 1 base and J by 2 bases, with 8 bases between them. CDR3 protein: CASSLVSGNTEAFF. In DNA form, the CDR3 reads TGTGCCAGCAGCTTAGTCAGTGGTAACACTGAAGCTTTCTTT.

This clonotype was detected many times. The chain is built from TRBV5-4 and TRBJ2-5, with no clear D. There are 14 residues in the CDR3. From germline, CDR1 is SGHNT and CDR2 YYREEE (reference sequence). Trimming took 2 bases from V and 3 from J, leaving 11 bases between them. The CDR3 DNA reads as TGTGCCAGCAGCTTCGCAGCAAAGAAAGAGACCCAGTACTTC. This sequence encodes CASSFAAKKETQYF.

This clonotype has ten or more counts. The chain joins TRBV28 to TRBJ2-7; D perhaps matches TRBD1 (5 bases). The germline V and J ends were trimmed by 5 bases and 0 bases, with 14 bases remaining between them. Germline V CDR1 and CDR2: MDHEN, SYDVKM. This CDR3 spans 15 amino acids. The CDR3 coding sequence is TGTGCCAGCAGTCCGACAGTGAAAAACTCCTACGAGCAGTACTTC. Translation: CASSPTVKNSYEQYF.

This clonotype was detected ten times or more. This chain connects TRBV20-1 to TRBJ2-1; TRBD2 matches at 14 bases. V shed 6 bases, J shed 0 bases, and the junction held 4 bases outside the gene matches. Germline V lookup: CDR1 DFQATT, CDR2 SNEGSKA (reference sequence). This CDR3 has 16 residues. The CDR3 is CSAAGLAGASYNEQFF. The DNA for the CDR3 is TGCAGTGCCGCGGGACTAGCGGGGGCCTCCTACAATGAGCAGTTCTTC.

In this sample, this clonotype turned up a few times. The CDR3 DNA is TGCGCCAGCAGCCCCTATCGGGACAGCCCTTCGAGCGAGCAGTACTTC. Amino acid sequence: CASSPYRDSPSSEQYF. The chain joins TRBV5-1 to TRBJ2-7, with 7 bases lining up with TRBD1. Germline V lookup: CDR1 SGHRS, CDR2 YFSETQ. CDR3 length equals 16 residues. V lost 4 bases and J lost 6; bases outside the gene matches: 16.

The CDR3 region is CATSDLVAGAHYGDEQFF. CDR3 in DNA: TGTGCCACCAGTGATTTGGTAGCGGGGGCCCACTACGGGGATGAGCAGTTCTTC. The chain recombines TRBV24-1 with TRBJ2-1; TRBD2 matches at 9 bases. The V segment lost 0 bases and the J segment 8 bases; nucleotides outside the gene matches: 13. The germline CDR1 and CDR2 sequences are KGHDR and SFDVKD. CDR3 size: 18 residues.

Only a few counts were recorded for this clonotype. The genes are TRBV5-6 and TRBJ2-1; D not certain. The CDR3 totals 16 residues. V dropped 2 bases and J dropped 2 bases, with 14 bases sitting between them. Germline CDR1 and CDR2: SGHDT and YYEEEE. The CDR3 DNA follows: TGTGCCAGCAGCTTTGGACGGGCCCTGGCCTACAATGAGCAGTTCTTC. Its protein is CASSFGRALAYNEQFF.

The chain is built from TRBV4-3 and TRBJ2-1; TRBD1 or TRBD2 may be the D gene (5 bases each). The V and J ends lost 0 bases and 12 bases respectively, with 21 bases between them. This CDR3 region has 16 residues. Germline CDR1 is LGHNA and CDR2 is YSLEER. The CDR3: CASSQDTRGPFDAQFF. CDR3 DNA sequence: TGCGCCAGCAGCCAAGATACCCGGGGACCCTTCGATGCGCAGTTCTTC.

This clonotype was observed at least ten times. The rearrangement joins TRBV7-2 to TRBJ2-5, with D unclear. V was pared by 1 base and J by 6 bases, with 6 bases between. Germline V gives CDR1 SGHTA, CDR2 FQGNSA. The CDR3 runs to 12 residues. The CDR3 bases are TGTGCCAGCAGCTTAGAAGTCCAGACCCAGTACTTC. Protein product: CASSLEVQTQYF. The variable domain in full, completed from reference TRBV7-2 and TRBJ2-5, reads GAGVSQSPSNKVTEKGKDVELRCDPISGHTALYWYRQSLGQGLEFLIYFQGNSAPDKSGLPSDRFSAERTGGSVSTLTIQRTQQEDSAVYLCASSLEVQTQYFGPGTRLLVL.

V usage is TRBV25-1 and J usage is TRBJ2-2; 9 bases match TRBD1. The CDR3 runs 18 residues. Germline-derived CDR1 and CDR2 are MGHDK and SYGVNS. With 1 base clipped from V and 0 bases from J, the junction kept 6 bases outside the gene matches. CDR3 sequence reads: CASSEFTGGRSNTGELFF. Here the CDR3 DNA reads TGTGCCAGCAGTGAATTTACAGGGGGCCGGTCGAACACCGGGGAGCTGTTTTTT.

The chain recombines TRBV6-2 or TRBV6-3 with TRBJ2-7; D may be TRBD1 (6 bases). V lost 5 bases to trimming and J lost 3 bases, with 11 bases between them. Germline V gene sequence: CDR1 MNHEY, CDR2 SVGEGT. The CDR3 length is 13 residues. The CDR3 bases are TGTGCCAGCAGTACAGCAGGGGTCTACGAGCAGTACTTC. Its protein is CASSTAGVYEQYF.

This clonotype appeared a few times. The gene calls are TRBV7-2 and TRBJ1-5; TRBD1 matches at 10 bases. Trimming cost V 0 bases and J 0 bases; bases outside gene matches: 8. This CDR3 region has 19 residues. Germline V lookup: CDR1 SGHTA, CDR2 FQGNSA. This chain's CDR3 is CASSLATGGQHYSNQPQHF. CDR3 DNA: TGTGCCAGCAGCTTAGCGACAGGGGGCCAACATTATAGCAATCAGCCCCAGCATTTT.

The chain joins TRBV5-6 to TRBJ1-4; unclear D gene. CDR1 SGHDT and CDR2 YYEEEE come from the germline V gene. The V gene lost 0 bases and the J gene lost 10 bases, with 10 bases spanning the gap. The CDR3 is made up of 13 amino acids. The CDR3 sequence is CASSLVLQAKLFF. CDR3 nucleotide sequence: TGTGCCAGCAGCTTGGTCCTACAAGCAAAACTGTTTTTT.